This TCR beta chain was found in a study of T cell repertoires in cytomegalovirus infection. One entry per CDR3 protein, called by TCRdb with MiXCR from the reads. The sample contains about 310,000 distinct CDR3 sequences, under 20% of which appear only once. V shed 2 bases and J shed 1 base, with 12 bases lying between them. This CDR3 spans 16 amino acids. CDR1 and CDR2 (germline): MDHEN, SYDVKM. Only a few counts were recorded for this clonotype. The chain couples TRBV28 to TRBJ1-5; a weak D match, TRBD1 (5 bases). The sequence was obtained from a human donor in good health (CMV status not recorded). Some clones in this sample may be carry-over from other donors' samples. Sequences were obtained from PBMCs. The CDR3 DNA reads as TGTGCCAGCAGTTTAATGGGCGGACACAGCAATCAGCCCCAGCATTTT. Protein product: CASSLMGGHSNQPQHF.